Below, one TCR beta chain is given with its context. The data were taken from a study of blood T cell repertoires in COVID-19. Study context: The United States, Italy and Spain were the sources of the acute and convalescent COVID-19 samples. Sources were T cells, B-cell-depleted T cells, or PBMCs; the material itself was cDNA or gDNA.

Between the trimmed V and J ends, which lost 9 bases and 1 base, there was a span of 13 bases. CDR1 LNHDA and CDR2 SQIVND come from the germline V gene (reference sequence). The CDR3 is 14 residues long. The authors' processing: Amplification with reference gene primers provided the estimates of nucleated cell counts. The method was immunoSEQ multiplex PCR; TCRdb's version includes in-frame clones alone and lacks a portion of them. The D gene and trimming were derived from the DNA, and the V and J assignments and clone size from that table. The sample holds under 45,000 clones, roughly 77% seen once.

The sequenced material came from peripheral blood. The V and J genes are TRBV19 and TRBJ1-5; D unclear. The sequence was obtained from a man at least 80 years old with acute or convalescent COVID-19. Here the CDR3 DNA reads TGTGCCAGCAGGAGGACGGTGAGCAATCAGCCCCAGCATTTT. Its translation is CASRRTVSNQPQHF.